This TCR beta chain appears in the sequencing data of a study of T-cell reconstitution after alpha-beta-depleted transplantation in children. Findings of the study overall: Reported findings indicate that, about two months after transplant, alpha-beta T cells came from several hundred expanded clones, which were derived from non-depleted graft cells.

The length of the CDR3 is 15 residues. Germline CDR1 reads SGHDN; CDR2 reads FVKESK. With 5 bases clipped from V and 7 bases from J, the junction kept 11 bases outside the gene matches. As to this clonotype: Its target is unknown.

Construction of the TCRbeta library involved unique molecular identifiers. TCRdb fed the PCR reads into MiXCR, producing one record per CDR3 protein. The sample has some 600,000 distinct CDR3 sequences; 10% to 15% are singletons. The material sequenced was PBMCs, mostly from graft donor cells, taken 360 days after TCRalphabeta/CD19-depleted stem cell transplant. The chain employs TRBV14 and TRBJ2-4, with TRBD2 matching 7 bases. This receptor was taken from a male patient younger than 18 who had a stem cell transplant for acute myeloid leukemia, so the T cells may come from the graft donor. CDR3 region: CASSIRHGGWNIQYF. The CDR3 DNA reads as TGTGCCAGCAGCATACGCCACGGGGGGTGGAACATTCAGTACTTC.